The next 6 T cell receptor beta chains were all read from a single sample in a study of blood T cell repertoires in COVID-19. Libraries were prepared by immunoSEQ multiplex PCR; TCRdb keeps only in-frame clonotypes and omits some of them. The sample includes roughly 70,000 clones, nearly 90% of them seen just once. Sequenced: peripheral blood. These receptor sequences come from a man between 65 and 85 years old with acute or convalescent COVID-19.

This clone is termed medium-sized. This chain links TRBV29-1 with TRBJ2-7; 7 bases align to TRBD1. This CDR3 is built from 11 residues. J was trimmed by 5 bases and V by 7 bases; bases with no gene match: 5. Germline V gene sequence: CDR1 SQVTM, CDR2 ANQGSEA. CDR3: CSAGQDHEQYF. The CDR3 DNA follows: TGCAGCGCAGGACAGGACCACGAGCAGTACTTC.

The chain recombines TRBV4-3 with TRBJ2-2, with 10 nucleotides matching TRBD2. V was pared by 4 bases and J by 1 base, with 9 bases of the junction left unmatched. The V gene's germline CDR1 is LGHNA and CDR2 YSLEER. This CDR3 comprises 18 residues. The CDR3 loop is CASSRSGGASRNTGELFF. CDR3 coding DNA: TGCGCCAGCAGCCGCAGCGGGGGGGCAAGCCGGAACACCGGGGAGCTGTTTTTT.

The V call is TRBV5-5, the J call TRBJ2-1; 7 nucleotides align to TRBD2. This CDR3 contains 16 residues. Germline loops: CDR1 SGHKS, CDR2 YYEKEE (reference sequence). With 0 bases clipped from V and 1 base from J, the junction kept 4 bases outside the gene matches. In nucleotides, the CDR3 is TGTGCCAGCAGCTTGGAAGCGGGGTCATCCTACAATGAGCAGTTCTTC. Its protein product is CASSLEAGSSYNEQFF.

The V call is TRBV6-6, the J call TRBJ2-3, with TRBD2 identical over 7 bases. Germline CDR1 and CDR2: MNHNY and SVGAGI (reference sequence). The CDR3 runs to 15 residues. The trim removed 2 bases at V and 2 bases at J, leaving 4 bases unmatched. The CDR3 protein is CASSYRAGPTDTQYF. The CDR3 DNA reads TGTGCCAGCAGTTACAGAGCGGGGCCCACAGATACGCAGTATTTT.

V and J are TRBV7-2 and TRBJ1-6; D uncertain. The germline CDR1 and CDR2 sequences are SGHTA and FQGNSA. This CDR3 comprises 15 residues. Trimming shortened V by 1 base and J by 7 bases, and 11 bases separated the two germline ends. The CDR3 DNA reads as TGTGCCAGCAGCTTAGTAGAGGCCACCAATTCACCCCTCCACTTT. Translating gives CASSLVEATNSPLHF.

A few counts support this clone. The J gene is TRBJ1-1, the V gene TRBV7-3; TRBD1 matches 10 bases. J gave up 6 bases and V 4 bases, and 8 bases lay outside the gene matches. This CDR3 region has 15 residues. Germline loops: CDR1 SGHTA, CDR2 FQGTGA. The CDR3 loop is CASSSRRGQGSEAFF. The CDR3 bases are TGTGCCAGCAGCTCACGGAGGGGACAGGGGTCTGAAGCTTTCTTT.